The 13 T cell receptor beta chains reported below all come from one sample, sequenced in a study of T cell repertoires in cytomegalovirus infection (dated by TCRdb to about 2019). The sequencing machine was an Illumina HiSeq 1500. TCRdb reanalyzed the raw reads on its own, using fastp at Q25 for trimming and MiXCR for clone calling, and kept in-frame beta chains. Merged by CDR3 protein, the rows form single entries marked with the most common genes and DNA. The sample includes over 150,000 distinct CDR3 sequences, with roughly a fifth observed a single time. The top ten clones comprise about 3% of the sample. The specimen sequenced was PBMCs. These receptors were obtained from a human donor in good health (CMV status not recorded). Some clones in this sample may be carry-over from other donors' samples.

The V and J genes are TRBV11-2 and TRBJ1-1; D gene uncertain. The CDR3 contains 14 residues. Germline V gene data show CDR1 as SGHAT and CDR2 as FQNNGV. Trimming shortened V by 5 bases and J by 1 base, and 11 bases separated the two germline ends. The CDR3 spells CASSRAATNTEAFF. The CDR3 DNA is TGTGCCAGCAGCCGAGCGGCAACGAACACTGAAGCTTTCTTT.

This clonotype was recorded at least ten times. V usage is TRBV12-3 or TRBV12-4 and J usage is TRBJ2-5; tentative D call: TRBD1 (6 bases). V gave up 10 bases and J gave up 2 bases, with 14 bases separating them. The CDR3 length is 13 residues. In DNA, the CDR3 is TGTGCCACCGCCCCTACAGGGCAAGAGACCCAGTACTTC. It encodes CATAPTGQETQYF.

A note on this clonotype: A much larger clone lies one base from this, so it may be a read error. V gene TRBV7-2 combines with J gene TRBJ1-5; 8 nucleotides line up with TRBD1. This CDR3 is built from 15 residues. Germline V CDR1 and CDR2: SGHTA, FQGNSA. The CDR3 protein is CANSLDRGPGEPQHF. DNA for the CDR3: TGTGCCAACAGCCTCGACAGGGGTCCAGGGGAGCCCCAGCATTTT. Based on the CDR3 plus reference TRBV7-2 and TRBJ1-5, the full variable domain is GAGVSQSPSNKVTEKGKDVELRCDPISGHTALYWYRQSLGQGLEFLIYFQGNSAPDKSGLPSDRFSAERTGGSVSTLTIQRTQQEDSAVYLCANSLDRGPGEPQHFGDGTRLSIL.

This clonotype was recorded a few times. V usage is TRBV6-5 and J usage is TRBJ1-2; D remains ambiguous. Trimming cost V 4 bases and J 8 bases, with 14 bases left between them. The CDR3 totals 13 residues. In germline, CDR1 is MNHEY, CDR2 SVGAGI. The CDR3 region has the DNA TGTGCCAGCAGTTCGACACCGGCATCCGGCTACACCTTC. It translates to CASSSTPASGYTF.

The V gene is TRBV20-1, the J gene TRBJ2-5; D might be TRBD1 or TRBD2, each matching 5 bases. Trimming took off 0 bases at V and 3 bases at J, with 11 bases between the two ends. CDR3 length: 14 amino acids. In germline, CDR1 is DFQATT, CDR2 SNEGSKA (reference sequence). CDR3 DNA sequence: TGCAGTGCTAGAGATGGGGGAAGGAAAGAGACCCAGTACTTC. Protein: CSARDGGRKETQYF.

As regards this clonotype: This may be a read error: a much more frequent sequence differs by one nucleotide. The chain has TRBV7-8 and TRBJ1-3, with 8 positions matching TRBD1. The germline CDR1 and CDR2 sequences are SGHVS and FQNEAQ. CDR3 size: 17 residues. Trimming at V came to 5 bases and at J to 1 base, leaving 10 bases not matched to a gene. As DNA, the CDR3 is TGTGCCAGCAGCCCCCAGGACAGGGAGGCTTCTGGAAACACCATATATTTT. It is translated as CASSPQDREASGNTIYF.

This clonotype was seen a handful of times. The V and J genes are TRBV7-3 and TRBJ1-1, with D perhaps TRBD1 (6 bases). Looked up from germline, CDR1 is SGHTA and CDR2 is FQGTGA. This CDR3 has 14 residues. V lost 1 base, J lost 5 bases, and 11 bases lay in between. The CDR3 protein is CASSLKQGGTEAFF. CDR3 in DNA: TGTGCCAGCAGCTTAAAACAGGGAGGAACTGAAGCTTTCTTT. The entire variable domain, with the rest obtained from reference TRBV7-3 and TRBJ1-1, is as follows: GAGVSQTPSNKVTEKGKYVELRCDPISGHTALYWYRQSLGQGPEFLIYFQGTGAADDSGLPNDRFFAVRPEGSVSTLKIQRTERGDSAVYLCASSLKQGGTEAFFGQGTRLTVV.

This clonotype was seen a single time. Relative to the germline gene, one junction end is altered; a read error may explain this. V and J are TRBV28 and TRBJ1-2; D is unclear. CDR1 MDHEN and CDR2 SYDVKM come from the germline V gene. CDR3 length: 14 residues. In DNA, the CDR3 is TGTGCCAGCAGCTTATCCCCAGCTAACTATGGCTACACCTTC. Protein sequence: CASSLSPANYGYTF.

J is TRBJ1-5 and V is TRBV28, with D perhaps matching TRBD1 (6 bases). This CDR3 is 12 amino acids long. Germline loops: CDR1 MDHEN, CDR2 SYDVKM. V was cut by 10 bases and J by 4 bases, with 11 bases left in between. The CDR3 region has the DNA TGTGCCACGGGGGCGCGAAATCAGCCCCAGCATTTT. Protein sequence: CATGARNQPQHF. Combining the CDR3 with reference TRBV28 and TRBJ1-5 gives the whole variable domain DVKVTQSSRYLVKRTGEKVFLECVQDMDHENMFWYRQDPGLGLRLIYFSYDVKMKEKGDIPEGYSVSREKKERFSLILESASTNQTSMYLCATGARNQPQHFGDGTRLSIL.

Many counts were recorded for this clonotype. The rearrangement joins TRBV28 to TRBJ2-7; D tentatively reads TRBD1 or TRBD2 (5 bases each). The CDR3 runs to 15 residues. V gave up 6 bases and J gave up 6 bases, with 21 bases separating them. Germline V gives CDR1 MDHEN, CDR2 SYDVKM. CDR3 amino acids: CASRFTGTGGFEQYF. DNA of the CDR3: TGTGCCAGCAGATTTACCGGGACCGGCGGCTTCGAGCAGTACTTC.

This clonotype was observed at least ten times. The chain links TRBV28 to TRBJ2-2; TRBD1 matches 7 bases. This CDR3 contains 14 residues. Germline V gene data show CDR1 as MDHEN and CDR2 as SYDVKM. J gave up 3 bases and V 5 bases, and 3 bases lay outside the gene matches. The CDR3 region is CASSGQGDTGELFF. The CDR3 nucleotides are TGTGCCAGCAGTGGGCAGGGGGACACCGGGGAGCTGTTTTTT.

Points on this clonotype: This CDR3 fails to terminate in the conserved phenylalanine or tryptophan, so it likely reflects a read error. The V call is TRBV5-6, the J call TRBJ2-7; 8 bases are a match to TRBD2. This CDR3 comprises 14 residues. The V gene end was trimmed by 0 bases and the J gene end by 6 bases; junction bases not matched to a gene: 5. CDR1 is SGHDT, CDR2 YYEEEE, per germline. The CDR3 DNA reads TGTGCCAGCAGCTTGGAATCCGGGGGGGGCGAGCAGTACTCC. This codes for CASSLESGGGEQYS.

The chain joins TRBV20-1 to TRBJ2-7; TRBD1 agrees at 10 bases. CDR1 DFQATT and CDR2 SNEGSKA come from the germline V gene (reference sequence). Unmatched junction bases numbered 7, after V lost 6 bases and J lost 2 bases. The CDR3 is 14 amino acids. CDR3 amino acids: CSAQAGTGAYEQYF. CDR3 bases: TGCAGTGCCCAAGCCGGGACAGGGGCCTACGAGCAGTACTTC.